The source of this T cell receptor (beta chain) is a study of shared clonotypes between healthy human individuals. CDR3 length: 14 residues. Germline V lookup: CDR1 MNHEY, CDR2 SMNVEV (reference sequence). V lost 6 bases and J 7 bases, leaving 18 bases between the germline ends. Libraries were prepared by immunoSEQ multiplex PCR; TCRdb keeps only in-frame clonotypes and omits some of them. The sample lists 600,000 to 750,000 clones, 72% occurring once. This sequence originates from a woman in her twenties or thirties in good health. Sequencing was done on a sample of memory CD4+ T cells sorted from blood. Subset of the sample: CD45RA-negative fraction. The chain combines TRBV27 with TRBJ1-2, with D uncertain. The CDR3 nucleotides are TGTGCCAGCAGCCCCCAGTCAGGTTTAGGTGGCTACACCTTC. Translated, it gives CASSPQSGLGGYTF.